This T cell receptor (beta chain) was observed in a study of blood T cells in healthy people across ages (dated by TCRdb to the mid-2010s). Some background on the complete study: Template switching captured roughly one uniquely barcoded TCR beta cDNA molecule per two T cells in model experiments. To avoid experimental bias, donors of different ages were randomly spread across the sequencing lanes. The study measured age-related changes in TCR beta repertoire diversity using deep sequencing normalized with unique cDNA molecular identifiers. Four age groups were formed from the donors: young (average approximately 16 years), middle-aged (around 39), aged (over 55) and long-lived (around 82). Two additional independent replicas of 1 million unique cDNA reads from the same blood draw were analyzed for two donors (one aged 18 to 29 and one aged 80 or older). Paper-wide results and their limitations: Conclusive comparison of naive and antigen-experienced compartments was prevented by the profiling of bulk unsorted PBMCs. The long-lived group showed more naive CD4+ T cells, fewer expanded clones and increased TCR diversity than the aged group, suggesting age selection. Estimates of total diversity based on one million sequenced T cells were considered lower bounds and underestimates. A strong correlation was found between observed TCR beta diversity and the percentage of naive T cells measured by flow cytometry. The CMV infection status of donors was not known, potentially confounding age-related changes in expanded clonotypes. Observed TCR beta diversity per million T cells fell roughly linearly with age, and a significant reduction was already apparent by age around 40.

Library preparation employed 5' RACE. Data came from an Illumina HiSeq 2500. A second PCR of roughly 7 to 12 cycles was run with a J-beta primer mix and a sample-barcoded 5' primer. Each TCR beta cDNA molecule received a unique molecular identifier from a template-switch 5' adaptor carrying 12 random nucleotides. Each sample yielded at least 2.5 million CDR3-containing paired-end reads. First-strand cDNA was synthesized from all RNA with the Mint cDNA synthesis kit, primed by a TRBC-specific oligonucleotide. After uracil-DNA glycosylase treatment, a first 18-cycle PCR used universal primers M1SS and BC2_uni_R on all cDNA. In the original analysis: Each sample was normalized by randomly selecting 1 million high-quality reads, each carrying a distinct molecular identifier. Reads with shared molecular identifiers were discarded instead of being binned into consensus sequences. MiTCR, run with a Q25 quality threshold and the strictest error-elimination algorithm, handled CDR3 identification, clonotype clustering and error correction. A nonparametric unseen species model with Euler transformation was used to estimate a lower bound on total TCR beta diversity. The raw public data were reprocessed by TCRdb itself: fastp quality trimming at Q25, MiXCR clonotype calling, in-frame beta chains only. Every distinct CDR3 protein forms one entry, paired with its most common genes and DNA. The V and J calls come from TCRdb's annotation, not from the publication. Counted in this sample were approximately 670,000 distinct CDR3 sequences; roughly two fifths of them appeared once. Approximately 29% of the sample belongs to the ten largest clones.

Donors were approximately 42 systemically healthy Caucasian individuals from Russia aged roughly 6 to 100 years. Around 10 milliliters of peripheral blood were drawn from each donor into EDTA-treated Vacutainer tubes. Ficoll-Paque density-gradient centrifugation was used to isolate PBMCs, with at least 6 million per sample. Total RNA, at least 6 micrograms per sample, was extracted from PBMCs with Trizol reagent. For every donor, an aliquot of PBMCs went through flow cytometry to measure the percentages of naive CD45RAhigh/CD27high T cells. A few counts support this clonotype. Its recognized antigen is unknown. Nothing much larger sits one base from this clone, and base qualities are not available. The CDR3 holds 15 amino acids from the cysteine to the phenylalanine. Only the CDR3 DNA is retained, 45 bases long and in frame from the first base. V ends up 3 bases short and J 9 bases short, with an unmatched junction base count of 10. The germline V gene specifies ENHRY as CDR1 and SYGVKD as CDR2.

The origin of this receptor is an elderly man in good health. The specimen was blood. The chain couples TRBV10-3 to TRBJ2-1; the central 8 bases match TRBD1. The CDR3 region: CAISDLTGQDAEQFF. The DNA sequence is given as TGTGCCATCAGTGACTTAACGGGACAGGACGCTGAGCAGTTCTTC.